This record covers a single TCR beta chain. Its target is not known. A much larger clone differs from this one at a single base, so this may be a read error. Patients with other autoimmune diseases, uncontrolled infections, pregnancy or lactation were excluded. Germline CDR1 SGHKS, CDR2 YYEKEE (reference sequence). The CDR3 contains 15 residues. Beta-chain TCR CDR3 regions were amplified from RNA transcripts. First-round RT-PCR used HTBI primers; second-round multiplex PCR followed. TCRdb ran MiXCR on the multiplex PCR reads and lists one entry per CDR3 protein. Found here are around 1.1 million distinct CDR3 sequences, approximately 35% of them singletons; the top ten hold roughly 11%. The data were taken from a study of Graves' ophthalmopathy and Graves' hyperthyroidism. Study information: Stable hyperthyroidism meant no progression to ophthalmopathy within 18 months of follow-up. The study, taken as a whole, reports: Blood also held most thyroid clonotypes expanded above 0.001 frequency.

This chain uses TRBV5-5 with TRBJ1-6; 8 positions match TRBD1. This TCR was recovered from an adult man with Graves' hyperthyroidism. Material for sequencing was peripheral blood or thyroid tissue (not recorded which). The CDR3 sequence: CASSPRGQDNSPPHF. In DNA, the CDR3 is TGTGCCAGCAGCCCCCGGGGACAGGATAATTCACCCCCCCACTTT.